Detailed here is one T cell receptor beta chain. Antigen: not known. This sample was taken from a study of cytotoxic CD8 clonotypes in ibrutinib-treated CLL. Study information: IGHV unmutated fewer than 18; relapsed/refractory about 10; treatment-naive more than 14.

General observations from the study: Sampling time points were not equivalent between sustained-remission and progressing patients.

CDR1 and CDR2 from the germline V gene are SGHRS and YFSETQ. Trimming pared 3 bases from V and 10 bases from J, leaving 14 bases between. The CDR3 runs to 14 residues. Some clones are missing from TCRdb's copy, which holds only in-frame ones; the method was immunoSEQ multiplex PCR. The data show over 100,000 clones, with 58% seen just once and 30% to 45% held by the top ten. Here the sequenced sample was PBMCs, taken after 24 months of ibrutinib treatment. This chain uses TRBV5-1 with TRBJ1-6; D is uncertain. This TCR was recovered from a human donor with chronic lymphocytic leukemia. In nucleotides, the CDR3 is TGCGCCAGCAGCTCGAAAGCAGAGACCTCACCCCTCCACTTT. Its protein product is CASSSKAETSPLHF.